Below, 28 T cell receptor beta chains from the same sample are listed, as sequenced in a study of PD-1 blockade in classical Hodgkin lymphoma. Measured with immunoSEQ multiplex PCR; TCRdb has only the in-frame clones, and not every one. The sample shows more than 30,000 clones, about 88% of them seen only once. As to time point: newly diagnosed, previously untreated cHL patient sample. Purified CD4+ T cells were obtained from thawed PBMCs through magnetic negative selection. Sequencing was performed on CD4+ T cells from blood. The receptor source for this set is a human donor with classical Hodgkin lymphoma.

The chain carries TRBV5-1 and TRBJ2-3; 10 positions match TRBD1. With V trimmed by 4 bases and J by 3 bases, 8 bases remained unmatched. CDR1 is SGHRS, CDR2 YFSETQ, per germline. The CDR3 loop spans 16 amino acids. DNA of the CDR3: TGCGCCAGCAGCCAACTGACAGGGGGCGCGACAGATACGCAGTATTTT. It translates to CASSQLTGGATDTQYF.

The chain combines TRBV5-1 with TRBJ2-3, with D possibly TRBD1 on 6 matching bases. Trimming removed 4 bases at V and 2 bases at J, with 14 bases between. The CDR3 sequence is 15 residues long. Germline CDR1 and CDR2: SGHRS and YFSETQ. The CDR3 loop is CASSPLGHLTDTQYF. The CDR3 DNA is TGCGCCAGCAGCCCCCTGGGACACCTCACAGATACGCAGTATTTT.

The chain recombines TRBV5-1 with TRBJ2-3; 12 nucleotides match TRBD2. J gave up 2 bases and V 4 bases, and 5 bases lay outside the gene matches. The CDR3 length is 16 residues. Germline assignment: CDR1 SGHRS and CDR2 YFSETQ. For the CDR3, the DNA is TGCGCCAGCAGCCCCGGACTAGCGGGGCTCACAGATACGCAGTATTTT. Translation gives CASSPGLAGLTDTQYF.

This chain connects TRBV6-1 to TRBJ2-1, with 7 bases aligning to TRBD2. V lost 6 bases, J lost 4 bases, and 9 bases stayed unmatched. This CDR3 has 15 amino acids. The germline gives CDR1 MNHNS, CDR2 SASEGT. The CDR3, as DNA: TGTGCCAGCAGGGGCGGGAGTATCCCATACAATGAGCAGTTCTTC. This gives the protein CASRGGSIPYNEQFF.

This clone was counted a few times. This rearrangement joins TRBV5-1 to TRBJ2-4; D is perhaps TRBD1 (6 bases). The germline V gene has CDR1 SGHRS and CDR2 YFSETQ. The CDR3 length is 13 residues. Trimming left V 2 bases short and J 7 bases short, with 10 bases between. DNA for the CDR3: TGCGCCAGCAGCTTACAGGGTTCGAACATTCAGTACTTC. Amino acid sequence: CASSLQGSNIQYF.

The chain links TRBV2 to TRBJ2-7; D is ambiguous. Germline values: CDR1 SNHLY, CDR2 FYNNEI. Trimming left V 2 bases short and J 0 bases short, with 8 bases between. The CDR3 contains 14 residues. CDR3 sequence (DNA): TGTGCCAGCAGTGAAAGGGCTAGCTCCTACGAGCAGTACTTC. As protein: CASSERASSYEQYF.

The chain is built from TRBV10-3 and TRBJ2-6; no firm D call. V lost 6 bases and J 0 bases, leaving 9 bases between the germline ends. CDR1 ENHRY and CDR2 SYGVKD come from the germline V gene. The CDR3 consists of 15 residues. In nucleotides, the CDR3 is TGTGCCATCAGCCCTCCGAGCTCTGGGGCCAACGTCCTGACTTTC. Translation gives CAISPPSSGANVLTF.

The rearrangement joins TRBV18 to TRBJ2-5; D gene uncertain. The V end lost 6 bases, the J end lost 7 bases, and 12 bases lay between the germline ends. The CDR3 totals 12 residues. Germline V gives CDR1 KGHSH, CDR2 LQKENI. The CDR3 DNA follows: TGTGCCAGCTCGCCTGACGCAGGGACCCAGTACTTC. Its protein product is CASSPDAGTQYF.

Here the CDR3 reads CASGPRVSSGRNEQYF. The CDR3, as DNA: TGTGCCAGCGGGCCCCGGGTATCCAGCGGGAGGAACGAGCAGTACTTC. The V call is TRBV27, the J call TRBJ2-7; 9 nucleotides match TRBD2. CDR1 and CDR2 (germline): MNHEY, SMNVEV (reference sequence). This CDR3 has 16 residues. The V and J ends lost 8 bases and 5 bases, in that order; junction bases with no gene match: 16.

This clone was seen only a few times. The CDR3: CASSLGGGQPQHF. CDR3 DNA: TGTGCCAGCAGCCTTGGGGGGGGGCAGCCCCAGCATTTT. This chain links TRBV2 with TRBJ1-5; TRBD1 might be the D (5 bases). The CDR3 contains 13 residues. Trimming cost V 6 bases and J 7 bases, with 13 bases left between them. Per germline, CDR1 SNHLY and CDR2 FYNNEI. The full variable domain, rest sourced from reference TRBV2 and TRBJ1-5, is EPEVTQTPSHQVTQMGQEVILRCVPISNHLYFYWYRQILGQKVEFLVSFYNNEISEKSEIFDDQFSVERPDGSNFTLKIRSTKLEDSAMYFCASSLGGGQPQHFGDGTRLSIL.

This clone was counted only a few times. The chain combines TRBV2 with TRBJ2-7; 8 bases match TRBD2. CDR1 is SNHLY and CDR2 is FYNNEI in the germline V gene. The CDR3 covers 17 residues. V lost 0 bases, J lost 2 bases, and 9 bases stayed unmatched. CDR3 bases: TGTGCCAGCAGTGAAGCGAATCCAGGGACTAGAGCCTACGAGCAGTACGTC. It translates to CASSEANPGTRAYEQYV.

The chain is built from TRBV27 and TRBJ2-7; D is unclear. The germline V gene encodes CDR1 MNHEY and CDR2 SMNVEV (reference sequence). The V end was cut by 8 bases, the J end by 7 bases, with 15 bases between. The CDR3 length is 12 residues. The chain's CDR3 is CASPRGRWEQYV. The CDR3 DNA follows: TGTGCCAGCCCCCGAGGCCGTTGGGAGCAGTACGTC.

Here the CDR3 reads CASSQEAGTNTEAFF. Written as DNA, the CDR3 is TGTGCCAGCTCACAGGAAGCAGGGACGAACACTGAAGCTTTCTTT. The rearrangement links TRBV18 to TRBJ1-1; perhaps TRBD1 as D (5 bases). Trimming took 4 bases from V and 1 from J, leaving 13 bases between them. CDR3 length equals 15 residues. The V gene's germline CDR1 is KGHSH and CDR2 LQKENI. Complete variable domain (other parts from reference TRBV18 and TRBJ1-1): NAGVMQNPRHLVRRRGQEARLRCSPMKGHSHVYWYRQLPEEGLKFMVYLQKENIIDESGMPKERFSAEFPKEGPSILRIQQVVRGDSAAYFCASSQEAGTNTEAFFGQGTRLTVV.

The chain uses TRBV6-1 and TRBJ1-5; D is undetermined. Trimming removed 2 bases at V and 7 bases at J, with 12 bases between. CDR3 size: 14 residues. Germline values: CDR1 MNHNS, CDR2 SASEGT. The DNA for the CDR3 is TGTGCCAGCAGTGAAACGAGGGTGGGACAGCCCCAGCATTTT. This translates into CASSETRVGQPQHF.

The genes are TRBV15 and TRBJ1-4; tentative D call: TRBD1 (5 bases). The CDR3 loop spans 18 amino acids. The V end lost 1 base, the J end lost 5 bases, and 20 bases lay between the germline ends. Looked up from germline, CDR1 is LNHNV and CDR2 is YYDKDF (reference sequence). DNA for the CDR3: TGTGCCACCAGCAGAGCCTGGGGGGTCGGTAGGGGAAATGAAAAACTGTTTTTT. Translation gives CATSRAWGVGRGNEKLFF.

The V call is TRBV19, the J call TRBJ1-5, with D perhaps matching TRBD1 (5 bases). V lost 8 bases, J lost 2 bases, and 10 bases lay in between. Germline CDR1 is LNHDA and CDR2 is SQIVND (reference sequence). The CDR3 loop spans 13 amino acids. The CDR3 DNA sequence: TGTGCCAGTGAGTGGGGGGGCAATCAGCCCCAGCATTTT. This translates into CASEWGGNQPQHF.

The chain has TRBV27 and TRBJ1-5; 7 bases agree with TRBD1. Unmatched junction bases numbered 6, after V lost 5 bases and J lost 2 bases. The CDR3 is made up of 15 amino acids. Germline CDR1 reads MNHEY; CDR2 reads SMNVEV (reference sequence). The CDR3 sequence is CASSPGTEGNQPQHF. For the CDR3, the DNA is TGTGCCAGCAGTCCTGGGACAGAAGGCAATCAGCCCCAGCATTTT.

This chain links TRBV7-3 with TRBJ2-1, with a weak D call TRBD2 (5 bases). V gave up 3 bases and J gave up 2 bases, with 11 bases separating them. CDR1 is SGHTA, CDR2 FQGTGA, per germline. The CDR3 is 15 residues long. The CDR3 reads CASSLGLAPYNEQFF. The CDR3 DNA reads as TGTGCCAGCAGCTTGGGCCTAGCTCCCTACAATGAGCAGTTCTTC. The complete variable domain, with remaining parts taken from reference TRBV7-3 and TRBJ2-1, reads GAGVSQTPSNKVTEKGKYVELRCDPISGHTALYWYRQSLGQGPEFLIYFQGTGAADDSGLPNDRFFAVRPEGSVSTLKIQRTERGDSAVYLCASSLGLAPYNEQFFGPGTRLTVL.

With regard to this clone: The sample carries other DNA sequences with the same CDR3. The rearrangement joins TRBV2 to TRBJ1-5; TRBD1 might be the D (5 bases). V lost 6 bases to trimming and J lost 7 bases, with 13 bases between them. Germline CDR1 is SNHLY and CDR2 is FYNNEI. The CDR3 is made up of 13 amino acids. In nucleotides, the CDR3 is TGTGCCAGCAGGGCAGGGTCCCGCCAGCCCCAGCATTTT. Its translation is CASRAGSRQPQHF.

This chain joins TRBV7-8 and TRBJ2-5, with TRBD1 identical over 10 bases. The CDR3 is 15 amino acids. CDR1 SGHVS and CDR2 FQNEAQ come from the germline V gene. Unmatched junction bases numbered 7, after V lost 3 bases and J lost 6 bases. For the CDR3, the DNA is TGTGCCAGCAGCTTTTATGGGGACAGGGGCCAGACCCAGTACTTC. This codes for CASSFYGDRGQTQYF.

This sequence joins TRBV4-1 and TRBJ1-4, with no clear D. The V end lost 0 bases, the J end lost 8 bases, and 16 bases lay between the germline ends. The CDR3 has 16 residues. The germline V gene has CDR1 MGHRA and CDR2 YSYEKL. This CDR3 reads CASSQDRGYRSEKLFF. CDR3 DNA sequence: TGCGCCAGCAGCCAAGATCGTGGCTATCGTTCGGAAAAACTGTTTTTT.

The V and J genes are TRBV6-5 and TRBJ2-3; D uncertain. The CDR3 spans 13 residues. The germline V gene has CDR1 MNHEY and CDR2 SVGAGI. V was trimmed by 6 bases and J by 6 bases, leaving 13 bases between them. CDR3 DNA sequence: TGTGCCAGCAGAACTTCGGTGGGGGATACGCAGTATTTT. It codes for CASRTSVGDTQYF.

The V and J genes are TRBV29-1 and TRBJ2-1; no clear D gene. This CDR3 region has 12 residues. The V and J ends lost 4 bases and 5 bases respectively, with 9 bases between them. CDR1 and CDR2 from the germline V gene are SQVTM and ANQGSEA. CDR3 coding DNA: TGCAGCGTTGGTCGGCAAAACAATGAGCAGTTCTTC. It codes for CSVGRQNNEQFF.

The chain employs TRBV25-1 and TRBJ1-2; 7 bases align to TRBD1. The germline gives CDR1 MGHDK, CDR2 SYGVNS. J lost 7 bases, V lost 4 bases, and 9 bases had no gene match. CDR3 size: 14 residues. CDR3 bases: TGTGCCAGCAGTGCTCAGGGGGTTTTATCTGGCTACACCTTC. Its protein is CASSAQGVLSGYTF.

The chain recombines TRBV5-8 with TRBJ1-3; no firm D call. Germline lookup yields CDR1 SGHTS and CDR2 YDEGEE. The V and J ends lost 3 bases and 9 bases respectively, with 13 bases between them. This CDR3 is built from 13 residues. The CDR3: CASSSEWGTTIYF. The CDR3 nucleotides read TGTGCCAGCAGCTCAGAATGGGGTACCACCATATATTTT.

The rearrangement joins TRBV5-1 to TRBJ1-1; 11 bases are shared with TRBD1. The CDR3 length is 14 residues. The J segment lost 6 bases and the V segment lost 4 bases, leaving 5 bases of the junction unmatched. CDR1 is SGHRS, CDR2 YFSETQ, per germline. CDR3 bases: TGCGCCAGCAGCCCGGGGACAGGGGGGTCTGAAGCTTTCTTT. Its translation: CASSPGTGGSEAFF. Complete variable domain (other parts from reference TRBV5-1 and TRBJ1-1): KAGVTQTPRYLIKTRGQQVTLSCSPISGHRSVSWYQQTPGQGLQFLFEYFSETQRNKGNFPGRFSGRQFSNSRSEMNVSTLELGDSALYLCASSPGTGGSEAFFGQGTRLTVV.

This clone was observed a handful of times. The chain couples TRBV19 to TRBJ1-2; D unresolved. V was shortened by 4 bases and J by 3 bases, with 9 bases between the two germline ends. The CDR3 is 13 residues long. Per the germline V gene, CDR1 is LNHDA and CDR2 is SQIVND (reference sequence). This CDR3 reads CASSRVADYGYTF. The CDR3 DNA follows: TGTGCCAGTAGTAGAGTCGCGGACTATGGCTACACCTTC.

The rearrangement uses TRBV11-2 and TRBJ2-5, with TRBD2 identical over 9 bases. Germline CDR1 reads SGHAT; CDR2 reads FQNNGV. V gave up 5 bases and J gave up 1 base; unmatched junction bases: 17. This CDR3 is built from 19 residues. The CDR3 region is CASSPRPRRSSGSQETQYF. In nucleotides, the CDR3 is TGTGCCAGCAGCCCACGGCCGAGGCGGAGTAGCGGGAGCCAAGAGACCCAGTACTTC.